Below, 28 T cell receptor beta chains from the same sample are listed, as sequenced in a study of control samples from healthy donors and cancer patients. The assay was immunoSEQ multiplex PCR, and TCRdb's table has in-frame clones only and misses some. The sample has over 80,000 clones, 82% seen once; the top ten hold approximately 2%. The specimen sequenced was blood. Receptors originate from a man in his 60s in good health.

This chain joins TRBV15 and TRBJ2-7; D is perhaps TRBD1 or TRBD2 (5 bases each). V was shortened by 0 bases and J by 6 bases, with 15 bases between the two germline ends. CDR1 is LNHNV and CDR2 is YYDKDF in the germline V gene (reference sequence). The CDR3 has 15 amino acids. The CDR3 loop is CATSRDVEGFGEQYF. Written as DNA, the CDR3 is TGTGCCACCAGCAGAGATGTTGAGGGGTTCGGCGAGCAGTACTTC.

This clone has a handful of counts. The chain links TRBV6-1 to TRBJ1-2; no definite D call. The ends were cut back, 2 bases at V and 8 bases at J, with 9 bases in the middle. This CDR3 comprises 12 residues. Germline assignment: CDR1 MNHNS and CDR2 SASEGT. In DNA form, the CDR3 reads TGTGCCAGCAGTGAACTGGTGAGGGGCTACACCTTC. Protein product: CASSELVRGYTF.

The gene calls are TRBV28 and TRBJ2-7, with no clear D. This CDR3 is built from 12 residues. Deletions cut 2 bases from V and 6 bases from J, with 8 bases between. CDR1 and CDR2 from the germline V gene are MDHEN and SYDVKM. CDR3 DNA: TGTGCCAGCAGTTTAGATCTCCCCGAGCAGTACTTC. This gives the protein CASSLDLPEQYF. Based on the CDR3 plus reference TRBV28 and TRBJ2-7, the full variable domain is DVKVTQSSRYLVKRTGEKVFLECVQDMDHENMFWYRQDPGLGLRLIYFSYDVKMKEKGDIPEGYSVSREKKERFSLILESASTNQTSMYLCASSLDLPEQYFGPGTRLTVT.

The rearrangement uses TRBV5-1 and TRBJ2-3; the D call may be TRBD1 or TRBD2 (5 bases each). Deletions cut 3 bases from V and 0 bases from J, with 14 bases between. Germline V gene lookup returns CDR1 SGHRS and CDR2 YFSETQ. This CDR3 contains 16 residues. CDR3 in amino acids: CASSSGTHHSTDTQYF. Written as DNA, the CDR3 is TGCGCCAGCAGCTCCGGGACCCACCACAGCACAGATACGCAGTATTTT.

The CDR3 DNA reads as TGTGCCAGCAGCTCCGGGGGCTGGTCCGAGCAGTACTTC. It yields the protein CASSSGGWSEQYF. The chain couples TRBV9 to TRBJ2-7; D may match TRBD1 or TRBD2 (6 bases each). CDR3 length equals 13 residues. Germline-derived CDR1 and CDR2 are SGDLS and YYNGEE. The V gene lost 4 bases and the J gene lost 6 bases, with 14 bases spanning the gap.

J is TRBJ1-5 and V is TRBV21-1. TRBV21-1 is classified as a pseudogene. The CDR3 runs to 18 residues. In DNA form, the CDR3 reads TGTGCCAGCAGCAAAAAAGGACGCCCCCCTTGGAGCAATCAGCCCCAGCATTTT. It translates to CASSKKGRPPWSNQPQHF.

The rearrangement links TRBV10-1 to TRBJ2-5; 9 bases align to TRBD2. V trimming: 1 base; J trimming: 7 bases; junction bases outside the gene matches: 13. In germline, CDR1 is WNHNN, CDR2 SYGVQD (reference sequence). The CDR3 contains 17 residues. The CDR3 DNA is TGCGCCAGCAGTGAGTGCGGGGGGGCCGTGAATTTTGCGACCCAGTACTTC. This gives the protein CASSECGGAVNFATQYF.

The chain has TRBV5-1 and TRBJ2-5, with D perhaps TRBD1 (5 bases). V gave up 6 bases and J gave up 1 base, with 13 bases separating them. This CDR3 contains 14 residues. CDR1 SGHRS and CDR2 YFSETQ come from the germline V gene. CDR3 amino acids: CASKAGPLQETQYF. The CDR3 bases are TGCGCCAGCAAGGCAGGGCCCCTCCAAGAGACCCAGTACTTC.

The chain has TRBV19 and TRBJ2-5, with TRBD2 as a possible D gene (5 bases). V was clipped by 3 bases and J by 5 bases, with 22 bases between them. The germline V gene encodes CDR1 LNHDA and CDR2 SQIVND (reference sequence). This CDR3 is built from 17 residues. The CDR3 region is CASSIRSGPMPRETQYF. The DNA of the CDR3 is TGTGCCAGTAGTATTAGGAGCGGACCCATGCCTCGGGAGACCCAGTACTTC. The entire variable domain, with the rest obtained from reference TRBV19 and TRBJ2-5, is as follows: DGGITQSPKYLFRKEGQNVTLSCEQNLNHDAMYWYRQDPGQGLRLIYYSQIVNDFQKGDIAEGYSVSREKKESFPLTVTSAQKNPTAFYLCASSIRSGPMPRETQYFGPGTRLLVL.

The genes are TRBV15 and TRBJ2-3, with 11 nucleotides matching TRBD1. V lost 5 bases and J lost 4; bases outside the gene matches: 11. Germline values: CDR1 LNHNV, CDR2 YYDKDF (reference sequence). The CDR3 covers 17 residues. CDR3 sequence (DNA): TGTGCCACCAGCCCCCCCAGGACAGGGGGCCCCGCAGATACGCAGTATTTT. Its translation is CATSPPRTGGPADTQYF.

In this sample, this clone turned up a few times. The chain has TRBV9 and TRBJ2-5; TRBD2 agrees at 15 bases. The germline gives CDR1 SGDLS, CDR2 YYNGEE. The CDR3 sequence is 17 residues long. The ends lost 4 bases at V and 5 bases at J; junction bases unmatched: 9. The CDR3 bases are TGTGCCAGCAGCCCCGGACTAGCGGGGGGGCCGAGGGAGACCCAGTACTTC. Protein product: CASSPGLAGGPRETQYF.

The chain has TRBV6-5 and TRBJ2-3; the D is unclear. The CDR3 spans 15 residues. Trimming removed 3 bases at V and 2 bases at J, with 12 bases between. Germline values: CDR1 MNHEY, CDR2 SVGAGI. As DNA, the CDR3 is TGTGCCAGCAGTTATTCCGGGTCAACCACAGATACGCAGTATTTT. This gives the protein CASSYSGSTTDTQYF.

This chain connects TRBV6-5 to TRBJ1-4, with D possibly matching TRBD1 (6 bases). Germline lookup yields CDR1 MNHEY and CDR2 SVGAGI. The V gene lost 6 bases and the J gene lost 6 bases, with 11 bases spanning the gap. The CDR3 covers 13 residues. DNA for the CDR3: TGTGCCAGCAGAAGGACAGCCTATGAAAAACTGTTTTTT. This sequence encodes CASRRTAYEKLFF.

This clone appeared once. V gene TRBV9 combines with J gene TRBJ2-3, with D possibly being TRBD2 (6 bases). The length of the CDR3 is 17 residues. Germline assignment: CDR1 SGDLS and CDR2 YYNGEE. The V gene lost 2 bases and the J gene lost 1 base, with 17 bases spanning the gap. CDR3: CASSVRAAGTGTDTQYF. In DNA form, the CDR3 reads TGTGCCAGCAGCGTTCGGGCAGCCGGGACTGGCACAGATACGCAGTATTTT.

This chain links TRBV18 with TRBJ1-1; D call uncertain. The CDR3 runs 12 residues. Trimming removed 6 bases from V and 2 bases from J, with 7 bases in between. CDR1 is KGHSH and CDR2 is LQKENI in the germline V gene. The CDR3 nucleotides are TGTGCCAGCTCCACGGACAACACTGAAGCTTTCTTT. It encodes CASSTDNTEAFF.

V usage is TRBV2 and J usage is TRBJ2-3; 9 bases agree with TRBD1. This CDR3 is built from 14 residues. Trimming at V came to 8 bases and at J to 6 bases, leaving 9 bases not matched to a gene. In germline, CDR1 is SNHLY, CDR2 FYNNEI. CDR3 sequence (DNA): TGTGCCAGCTCAGAACAGGGGGCAGGGGATACGCAGTATTTT. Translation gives CASSEQGAGDTQYF.

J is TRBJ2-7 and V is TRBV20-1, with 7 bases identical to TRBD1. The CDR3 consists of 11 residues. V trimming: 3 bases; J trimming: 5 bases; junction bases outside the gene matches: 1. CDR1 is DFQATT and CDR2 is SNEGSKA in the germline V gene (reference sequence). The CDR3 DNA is TGCAGTGCTAGCGGACAGGACGAGCAGTACTTC. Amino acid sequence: CSASGQDEQYF.

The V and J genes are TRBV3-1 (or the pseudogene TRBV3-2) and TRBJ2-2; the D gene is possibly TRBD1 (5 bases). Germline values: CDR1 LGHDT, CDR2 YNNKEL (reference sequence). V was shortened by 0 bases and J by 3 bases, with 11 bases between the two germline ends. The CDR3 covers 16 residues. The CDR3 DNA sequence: TGTGCCAGCAGCCAAGATCAGGGAAAAGACACCGGGGAGCTGTTTTTT. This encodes CASSQDQGKDTGELFF.

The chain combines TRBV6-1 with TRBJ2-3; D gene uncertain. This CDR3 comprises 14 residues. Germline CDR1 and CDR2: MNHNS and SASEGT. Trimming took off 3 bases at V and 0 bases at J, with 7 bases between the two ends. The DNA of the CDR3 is TGTGCCAGCAGTGATCGGCCAAGCACAGATACGCAGTATTTT. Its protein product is CASSDRPSTDTQYF.

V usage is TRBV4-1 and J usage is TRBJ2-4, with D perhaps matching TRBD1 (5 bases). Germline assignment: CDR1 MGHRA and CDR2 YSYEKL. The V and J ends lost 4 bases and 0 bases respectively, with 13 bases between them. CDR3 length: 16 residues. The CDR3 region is CASSLDRAVAKNIQYF. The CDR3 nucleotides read TGCGCCAGCAGCCTCGACAGAGCCGTAGCCAAAAACATTCAGTACTTC.

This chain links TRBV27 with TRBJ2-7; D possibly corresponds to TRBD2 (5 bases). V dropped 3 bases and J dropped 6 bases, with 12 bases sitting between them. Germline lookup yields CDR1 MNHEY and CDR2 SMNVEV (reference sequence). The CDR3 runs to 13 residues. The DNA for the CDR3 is TGTGCCAGCAGTTTTTTAAGAGGGTTCGAGCAGTACTTC. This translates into CASSFLRGFEQYF.

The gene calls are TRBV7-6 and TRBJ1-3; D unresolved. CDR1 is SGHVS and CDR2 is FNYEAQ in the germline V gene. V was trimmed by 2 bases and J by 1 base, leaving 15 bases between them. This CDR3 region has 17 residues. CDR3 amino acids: CASSLTARVQSGNTIYF. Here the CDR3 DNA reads TGTGCCAGCAGCTTAACGGCCAGAGTGCAATCTGGAAACACCATATATTTT.

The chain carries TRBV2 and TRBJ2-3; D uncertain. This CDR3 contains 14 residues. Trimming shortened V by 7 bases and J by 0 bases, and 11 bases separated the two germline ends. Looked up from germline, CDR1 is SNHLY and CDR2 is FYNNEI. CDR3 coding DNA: TGTGCCAGCAAGATGGGCGTTAGCACAGATACGCAGTATTTT. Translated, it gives CASKMGVSTDTQYF.

DNA for the CDR3: TGCGCCAGCAGCTTACAGGGCCCTGGGGCCAACGTCCTGACTTTC. Amino acid sequence: CASSLQGPGANVLTF. This chain links TRBV5-1 with TRBJ2-6; tentatively, D is TRBD1 (6 bases). The CDR3 is made up of 15 amino acids. Germline V gene data show CDR1 as SGHRS and CDR2 as YFSETQ. Trimming stripped 2 bases from V and 2 bases from J, with 8 bases between.

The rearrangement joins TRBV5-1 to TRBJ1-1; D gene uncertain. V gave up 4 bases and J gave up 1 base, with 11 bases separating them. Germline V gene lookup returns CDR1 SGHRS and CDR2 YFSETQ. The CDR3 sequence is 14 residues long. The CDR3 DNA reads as TGCGCCAGCAGCGCGGGTCGAGGGAACACTGAAGCTTTCTTT. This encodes CASSAGRGNTEAFF.

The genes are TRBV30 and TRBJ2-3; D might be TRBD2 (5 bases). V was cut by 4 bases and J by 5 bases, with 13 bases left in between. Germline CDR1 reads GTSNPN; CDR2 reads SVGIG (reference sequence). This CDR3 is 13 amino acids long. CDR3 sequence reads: CAWTPGTGDTQYF. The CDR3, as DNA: TGTGCCTGGACCCCGGGAACGGGAGATACGCAGTATTTT.

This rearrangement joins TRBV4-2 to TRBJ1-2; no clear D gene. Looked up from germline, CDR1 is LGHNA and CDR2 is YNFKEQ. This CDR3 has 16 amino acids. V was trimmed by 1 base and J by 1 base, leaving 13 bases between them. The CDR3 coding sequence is TGTGCCAGCAGCCAAGTTGGAGGCCGTGGTAACTATGGCTACACCTTC. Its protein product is CASSQVGGRGNYGYTF.

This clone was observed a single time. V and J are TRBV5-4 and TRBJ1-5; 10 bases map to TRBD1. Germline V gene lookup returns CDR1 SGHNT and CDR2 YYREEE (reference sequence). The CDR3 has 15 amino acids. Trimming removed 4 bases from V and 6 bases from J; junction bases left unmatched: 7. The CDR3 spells CASSVGTGDPQPQHF. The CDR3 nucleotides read TGTGCCAGCAGCGTTGGGACAGGGGATCCTCAGCCCCAGCATTTT.